The clone carrying this TCR beta chain has a single count. The study recruited people aged about 18 to 89 years across about two dozen US areas. Allocation to cohorts depended on clinical history reported by the participants. This entry belongs to a study of blood T cell repertoires in COVID-19. Whole-study context: Both acute and convalescent COVID-19 samples were obtained from the United States, Italy and Spain. PBMCs, B-cell-depleted T cells, or T cells provided the cDNA or gDNA that made up the material.

Trimming left V 2 bases short and J 7 bases short, with 7 bases between. The germline CDR1 and CDR2 sequences are SGHRS and YFSETQ. The CDR3 is 13 residues long. Some clones are missing from TCRdb's copy, which holds only in-frame ones; the method was immunoSEQ multiplex PCR. The table has about 310,000 clones, roughly 90% seen once. This TCR was recovered from a woman aged 30 to 39 who had recovered from COVID-19. The chain is built from TRBV5-1 and TRBJ1-6; D is unresolved. What was sequenced was PBMCs or T cells enriched from blood (not recorded which). The CDR3: CASSFLSNSPLHF. In DNA, the CDR3 is TGCGCCAGCAGCTTTTTAAGCAATTCACCCCTCCACTTT.